These 2 T cell receptor beta chains share one sample of origin, sequenced in a study of T cells after yellow fever vaccination. One entry per CDR3 protein, called by TCRdb with MiXCR from the 5' RACE reads. The sample consists of a few hundred thousand distinct CDR3 sequences, more than 9% of them appearing once. Here the sequenced sample was PBMCs, taken on the day of the first yellow fever vaccination. All receptors derive from a man aged 18 to 30 who received the YFV17D yellow fever vaccine.

The chain carries TRBV20-1 and TRBJ2-6; D could derive from TRBD1 or TRBD2 (6 bases each). Germline V lookup: CDR1 DFQATT, CDR2 SNEGSKA (reference sequence). The CDR3 extends over 16 amino acids. The CDR3 DNA reads as TGCAGCGCGGGGACAAGGTCCGGCTCTGGGGCCAACGTCCTGACTTTC. This sequence encodes CSAGTRSGSGANVLTF.

This sequence joins TRBV15 and TRBJ2-2; TRBD1 matches 7 bases. The germline CDR1 and CDR2 sequences are LNHNV and YYDKDF (reference sequence). J gave up 5 bases and V 0 bases, and 9 bases lay outside the gene matches. This CDR3 has 17 amino acids. DNA for the CDR3: TGTGCCACCAGCAGAGATTTATCCGGGACAGCTACCGGGGAGCTGTTTTTT. Its translation: CATSRDLSGTATGELFF.